These T cell receptor beta chains were read from a single sample in a study of tumor and adjacent non-tumor tissue in lung cancer. Via MiXCR, TCRdb re-called the multiplex PCR reads, giving one row per CDR3 protein. Of 120,000 or so distinct CDR3 sequences in the sample, roughly 64% were seen once. The sequenced sample was lung tumor tissue. The receptors were sampled from a man younger than 45 with non-small cell lung cancer. Each CDR3 is given with its conserved first and last residue. The D gene is left open where the match is weak. A clone size is listed for some rows: how often the clone was seen (once, few, many), or a class if it is expanded.

j_call d_call v_call clone_size cdr3_aa cdr3_nt
TRBJ2-7 - TRBV6-5 - CACSRRGTYEQYF TGTGCCTGCAGCCGAAGGGGCACCTATGAGCAGTACTTC
TRBJ2-7 TRBD2 TRBV6-5 - CASTWSSSGIYEQYF TGTGCCAGCACTTGGTCTTCTAGCGGGATCTACGAGCAGTACTTC
TRBJ1-5 - TRBV5-1 few CASSLEGINQPQHF TGCGCCAGCAGCTTGGAGGGGATCAATCAGCCCCAGCATTTT
TRBJ2-5 TRBD2 TRBV10-3 many CAIRSGGADETQYF TGTGCCATCAGGAGCGGGGGGGCCGATGAGACCCAGTACTTC
TRBJ2-1 TRBD2 TRBV20-1 - CSARVTSGITSTYNEQFF TGCAGTGCTAGAGTGACTAGCGGGATCACTAGCACCTACAATGAGCAGTTCTTC
TRBJ2-3 - TRBV30 - CASLVYRTQYF TGTGCCTCCCTAGTATACCGTACGCAGTATTTT
TRBJ2-3 TRBD2 TRBV5-6 - CASSPSGGWTDTQYF TGTGCCAGCAGCCCCAGCGGGGGGTGGACAGATACGCAGTATTTT
TRBJ2-5 - TRBV29-1 - CRVGLSGHETQYF TGCAGGGTTGGGTTGAGCGGGCACGAGACCCAGTACTTC
TRBJ2-6 - TRBV5-4 - CASTLSALSGANVLTF TGTGCCAGCACCCTCTCGGCCCTCTCTGGGGCCAACGTCCTGACTTTC
TRBJ2-7 TRBD1 TRBV10-2 - CANSAGQGARYEQYF TGCGCCAACAGTGCAGGACAGGGGGCCCGCTACGAGCAGTACTTC
TRBJ1-5 TRBD1 TRBV12-3/TRBV12-4 - CASGPRQGMGSNQPQHF TGTGCCAGCGGTCCCCGACAGGGTATGGGGAGCAATCAGCCCCAGCATTTT
TRBJ2-1 TRBD2 TRBV5-6 - CASSNGRLANNEQFF TGTGCCAGCAGCAATGGGAGACTAGCCAACAATGAGCAGTTCTTC
TRBJ1-6 - TRBV4-1 many CASSQDAGGAWSPLHF TGCGCCAGCAGCCAAGACGCGGGGGGAGCATGGTCACCCCTCCACTTT
TRBJ2-1 - TRBV29-1 medium-sized CSVEQHEQFF TGCAGCGTTGAGCAGCATGAGCAGTTCTTC
TRBJ2-2 - TRBV4-2 - CAGRQEDNPTGELFF TGTGCCGGCCGCCAAGAGGATAATCCGACCGGGGAGCTGTTTTTT